The 9 T cell receptor beta chains reported below all come from one sample, sequenced in a study of cytomegalovirus exposure and HLA in healthy donors. Method: immunoSEQ multiplex PCR; TCRdb's copy keeps in-frame clones and lacks some. This repertoire shows about 110,000 clones, approximately 95% found once; its top ten account for around 0.65%. The sample comprised PBMCs. Source of these receptors: a woman between 18 and 29 years old in good health and CMV-seronegative.

The CDR3 DNA reads as TGTGCCAGCAGCACTGCAGGGCGCTATGGCTACACCTTC. It specifies CASSTAGRYGYTF. The chain uses TRBV7-2 and TRBJ1-2, with D possibly matching TRBD1 (5 bases). The V and J ends lost 5 bases and 4 bases respectively, with 11 bases between them. The CDR3 spans 13 residues. Looked up from germline, CDR1 is SGHTA and CDR2 is FQGNSA.

The chain couples TRBV2 to TRBJ2-7, with 9 bases matching TRBD2. Unmatched junction bases numbered 8, after V lost 8 bases and J lost 3 bases. CDR3 length equals 14 residues. The germline CDR1 and CDR2 sequences are SNHLY and FYNNEI. CDR3 in amino acids: CASAQGLAIYEQYF. The CDR3 region has the DNA TGTGCCAGCGCCCAGGGACTAGCAATCTACGAGCAGTACTTC. Full variable domain (rest looked up from reference TRBV2 and TRBJ2-7): EPEVTQTPSHQVTQMGQEVILRCVPISNHLYFYWYRQILGQKVEFLVSFYNNEISEKSEIFDDQFSVERPDGSNFTLKIRSTKLEDSAMYFCASAQGLAIYEQYFGPGTRLTVT.

The V and J genes are TRBV6-5 and TRBJ1-1, with D unclear. The CDR3 contains 11 residues. With 3 bases removed from V and 10 bases from J, the gap between germline ends came to 9 bases. CDR1 is MNHEY, CDR2 SVGAGI, per germline. In DNA form, the CDR3 reads TGTGCCAGCAGTTATCGTATGTTAGCTTTCTTT. Its translation is CASSYRMLAFF.

The sample holds one count of this clone. This sequence joins TRBV18 and TRBJ1-1; weak D call: TRBD1 (5 bases). From germline, CDR1 is KGHSH and CDR2 LQKENI. This CDR3 has 17 residues. V was pared by 1 base and J by 1 base, with 16 bases between. CDR3 sequence (DNA): TGTGCCAGCTCACCACGCTCTCAGGGAAGCCCGAACACTGAAGCTTTCTTT. Translated, it gives CASSPRSQGSPNTEAFF.

This chain connects TRBV28 to TRBJ2-5; TRBD2 is a possible D gene (7 bases). The germline V gene has CDR1 MDHEN and CDR2 SYDVKM. The CDR3 loop spans 14 amino acids. V was trimmed by 1 base and J by 5 bases, leaving 11 bases between them. The CDR3 DNA is TGTGCCAGCAGTTTATTGGCGGGGGCCGAGACCCAGTACTTC. Protein sequence: CASSLLAGAETQYF.

The chain couples TRBV7-9 to TRBJ1-4, with 7 bases that match TRBD1. The V segment lost 5 bases and the J segment 3 bases; nucleotides outside the gene matches: 6. Germline CDR1 and CDR2: SEHNR and FQNEAQ (reference sequence). This CDR3 comprises 15 residues. This CDR3 reads CASSVTGTANEKLFF. Here the CDR3 DNA reads TGTGCCAGCAGCGTAACCGGGACAGCTAATGAAAAACTGTTTTTT.

The chain links TRBV15 to TRBJ1-2, with 7 bases lining up with TRBD1. The CDR3 is 14 residues long. CDR1 LNHNV and CDR2 YYDKDF come from the germline V gene (reference sequence). Unmatched junction bases numbered 4, after V lost 4 bases and J lost 2 bases. CDR3 bases: TGTGCCACCAGCACCAAGACAGGGAACTATGGCTACACCTTC. Its translation: CATSTKTGNYGYTF.

The J gene is TRBJ1-2, the V gene TRBV6-1, with TRBD1 as a possible D gene (5 bases). The CDR3 totals 13 residues. CDR1 is MNHNS and CDR2 is SASEGT in the germline V gene. Between the trimmed V and J ends, which lost 3 bases and 4 bases, there was a span of 9 bases. CDR3 protein: CASSDQGLYGYTF. In DNA form, the CDR3 reads TGTGCCAGCAGTGATCAGGGACTCTATGGCTACACCTTC.

The chain recombines TRBV12-1 with TRBJ2-1; TRBD2 is the table's D call, not checked against the DNA. TRBV12-1 is a documented pseudogene. This CDR3 has 16 amino acids. CDR3 sequence (DNA): TGTGCCAGCAGCCCCCAGAGAGCGGGCCCCTACAATGAGCAGTTCTTC. Translated: CASSPQRAGPYNEQFF.